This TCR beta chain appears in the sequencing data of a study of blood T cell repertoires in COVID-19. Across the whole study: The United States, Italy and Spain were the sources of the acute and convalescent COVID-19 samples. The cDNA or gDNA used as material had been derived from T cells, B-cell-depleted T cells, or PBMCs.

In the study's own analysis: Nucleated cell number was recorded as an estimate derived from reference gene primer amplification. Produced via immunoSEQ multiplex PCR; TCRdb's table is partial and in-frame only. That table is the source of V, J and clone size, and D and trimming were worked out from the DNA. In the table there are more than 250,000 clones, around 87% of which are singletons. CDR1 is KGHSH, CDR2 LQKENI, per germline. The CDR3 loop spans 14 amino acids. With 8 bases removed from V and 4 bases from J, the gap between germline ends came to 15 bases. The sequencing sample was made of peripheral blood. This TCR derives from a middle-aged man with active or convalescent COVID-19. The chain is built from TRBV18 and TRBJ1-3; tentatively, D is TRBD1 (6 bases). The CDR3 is CASAAGVSGNTIYF. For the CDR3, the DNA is TGTGCCAGCGCGGCAGGGGTGTCCGGAAACACCATATATTTT. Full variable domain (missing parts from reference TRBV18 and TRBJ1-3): NAGVMQNPRHLVRRRGQEARLRCSPMKGHSHVYWYRQLPEEGLKFMVYLQKENIIDESGMPKERFSAEFPKEGPSILRIQQVVRGDSAAYFCASAAGVSGNTIYFGEGSWLTVV.